The 23 T cell receptor beta chains below come from one sample, sequenced in a study of T cell repertoires in cytomegalovirus infection. From the reads, TCRdb called clonotypes with MiXCR, one entry per CDR3 protein. The table includes 200,000 to 300,000 distinct CDR3 sequences, 9% to 15% detected once. Input material: PBMCs. The source is a human donor in good health (CMV status not recorded). Some clones in this sample may be carry-over from other donors' samples.

This clonotype was observed many times. This chain joins TRBV7-2 and TRBJ1-5; tentatively, D is TRBD1 (5 bases). Germline V gene sequence: CDR1 SGHTA, CDR2 FQGNSA. V was shortened by 1 base and J by 2 bases, with 12 bases between the two germline ends. The CDR3 totals 16 residues. Here the CDR3 reads CASSLVGRVGNQPQHF. In DNA form, the CDR3 reads TGTGCCAGCAGCTTAGTCGGCAGGGTAGGCAATCAGCCCCAGCATTTT. Full variable domain (remainder filled in from reference TRBV7-2 and TRBJ1-5): GAGVSQSPSNKVTEKGKDVELRCDPISGHTALYWYRQSLGQGLEFLIYFQGNSAPDKSGLPSDRFSAERTGGSVSTLTIQRTQQEDSAVYLCASSLVGRVGNQPQHFGDGTRLSIL.

This clonotype was recorded many times. The chain links TRBV7-2 to TRBJ1-4, with D maybe TRBD1 (6 bases). This CDR3 region has 13 residues. V lost 5 bases and J 6 bases, leaving 10 bases between the germline ends. Looked up from germline, CDR1 is SGHTA and CDR2 is FQGNSA. The CDR3 sequence is CASSKDSYEKLFF. CDR3 DNA sequence: TGTGCCAGCAGCAAGGACAGTTATGAAAAACTGTTTTTT.

In this sample, this clonotype turned up a few times. The V call is TRBV6-8, the J call TRBJ1-1; D unresolved. The CDR3 sequence is 14 residues long. Germline CDR1 is MNHGY and CDR2 is SAAAGT. The V and J ends lost 0 bases and 5 bases respectively, with 10 bases between them. The CDR3 loop is CASSYSIVGTEAFF. The CDR3 region has the DNA TGTGCCAGCAGTTACTCGATAGTAGGAACTGAAGCTTTCTTT.

This clonotype was recorded many times. The V gene is TRBV7-2, the J gene TRBJ2-3; D is unresolved. V shed 3 bases and J shed 1 base, with 11 bases lying between them. Germline CDR1 SGHTA, CDR2 FQGNSA. The CDR3 runs to 15 residues. The chain's CDR3 is CASSFVFGGTDTQYF. The CDR3 DNA reads as TGTGCCAGCAGCTTCGTGTTCGGAGGCACAGATACGCAGTATTTT.

This clonotype was seen at least ten times. The rearrangement links TRBV5-5 to TRBJ2-3, with D possibly being TRBD1 or TRBD2 (5 bases each). Germline loops: CDR1 SGHKS, CDR2 YYEKEE (reference sequence). The germline V and J ends were trimmed by 0 bases and 0 bases, with 11 bases remaining between them. The CDR3 is 16 amino acids. The CDR3 protein is CASSLGGTLSTDTQYF. The CDR3 DNA sequence: TGTGCCAGCAGCTTGGGGGGGACCCTAAGCACAGATACGCAGTATTTT.

This clonotype occurred many times. J is TRBJ2-7 and V is TRBV6-5, with TRBD1 matching 7 bases. This CDR3 has 14 residues. V gave up 2 bases and J gave up 6 bases; unmatched junction bases: 7. Germline CDR1 reads MNHEY; CDR2 reads SVGAGI. The CDR3 DNA sequence: TGTGCCAGCAGTTACGACAGGGAAATTAGCGAGCAGTACTTC. It specifies CASSYDREISEQYF.

This sequence joins TRBV25-1 and TRBJ2-2; no definite D call. This CDR3 contains 14 residues. From germline, CDR1 is MGHDK and CDR2 SYGVNS. V dropped 3 bases and J dropped 3 bases, with 8 bases sitting between them. The chain's CDR3 is CASSDSLDTGELFF. For the CDR3, the DNA is TGTGCCAGCAGTGACTCCTTGGACACCGGGGAGCTGTTTTTT. Supplemented by reference TRBV25-1 and TRBJ2-2, the full variable domain reads EADIYQTPRYLVIGTGKKITLECSQTMGHDKMYWYQQDPGMELHLIHYSYGVNSTEKGDLSSESTVSRIRTEHFPLTLESARPSHTSQYLCASSDSLDTGELFFGEGSRLTVL.

This rearrangement joins TRBV4-3 to TRBJ2-1; D is possibly TRBD2 (5 bases). Germline V CDR1 and CDR2: LGHNA, YSLEER. CDR3 length equals 14 residues. V was trimmed by 1 base and J by 9 bases, leaving 13 bases between them. This CDR3 reads CASSQVLADSEQFF. DNA of the CDR3: TGCGCCAGCAGCCAAGTTCTAGCTGATAGTGAGCAGTTCTTC.

This clonotype appeared many times. This chain connects TRBV7-2 to TRBJ2-4, with TRBD2 as a possible D gene (7 bases). With 4 bases removed from V and 8 bases from J, the gap between germline ends came to 15 bases. Germline lookup yields CDR1 SGHTA and CDR2 FQGNSA. The CDR3 is 14 amino acids. The CDR3 DNA is TGTGCCAGCAGCTGGGGGGGGGGGGCGGACATTCAGTACTTC. It translates to CASSWGGGADIQYF. Combining the CDR3 with reference TRBV7-2 and TRBJ2-4 gives the whole variable domain GAGVSQSPSNKVTEKGKDVELRCDPISGHTALYWYRQSLGQGLEFLIYFQGNSAPDKSGLPSDRFSAERTGGSVSTLTIQRTQQEDSAVYLCASSWGGGADIQYFGAGTRLSVL.

The sample holds many counts of this clonotype. This chain links TRBV14 with TRBJ1-2; D gene uncertain. V shed 4 bases and J shed 9 bases, with 18 bases lying between them. The CDR3 contains 14 residues. Germline V gene data show CDR1 as SGHDN and CDR2 as FVKESK. The CDR3 here is CASSRVRPEESYTF. As DNA, the CDR3 is TGTGCCAGCAGCCGAGTACGGCCGGAGGAGAGCTACACCTTC.

This clonotype showed up many times. The chain links TRBV11-1 to TRBJ2-5, with 10 bases fitting TRBD2. Germline CDR1 SGHAT, CDR2 FQDESV (reference sequence). The trim removed 3 bases at V and 2 bases at J, leaving 6 bases unmatched. The CDR3 totals 16 residues. This CDR3 reads CASSFPTSGKQETQYF. In DNA form, the CDR3 reads TGTGCCAGCAGCTTTCCCACTAGCGGGAAACAAGAGACCCAGTACTTC.

This clonotype was recorded at least ten times. The V and J genes are TRBV29-1 and TRBJ1-1; D ambiguous. The V end lost 6 bases, the J end lost 0 bases, and 11 bases lay between the germline ends. CDR1 and CDR2 from the germline V gene are SQVTM and ANQGSEA. The CDR3 is 13 residues long. Here the CDR3 reads CSVPQELNTEAFF. In DNA, the CDR3 is TGCAGCGTCCCTCAGGAGTTGAACACTGAAGCTTTCTTT.

The V gene is TRBV12-3 or TRBV12-4, the J gene TRBJ1-2; possible D gene TRBD1, 5 bases. The CDR3 contains 13 residues. With 5 bases removed from V and 6 bases from J, the gap between germline ends came to 13 bases. The DNA for the CDR3 is TGTGCCAGCAGTCAGGGTTTTAGGGATGGCTACACCTTC. This sequence encodes CASSQGFRDGYTF.

In its sample, this clonotype was seen many times. This chain links TRBV7-2 with TRBJ2-7, with 8 bases identical to TRBD1. CDR1 is SGHTA, CDR2 FQGNSA, per germline. The V gene end was trimmed by 2 bases and the J gene end by 7 bases; junction bases not matched to a gene: 10. This CDR3 region has 15 residues. This CDR3 reads CASSLKGQGVGEQYF. The CDR3 DNA is TGTGCCAGCAGCTTAAAAGGACAGGGAGTAGGGGAGCAGTACTTC.

This clonotype has ten or more counts. This sequence joins TRBV7-2 and TRBJ2-5, with a weak D call TRBD2 (6 bases). Germline V lookup: CDR1 SGHTA, CDR2 FQGNSA. This CDR3 is built from 13 residues. The V end was cut by 3 bases, the J end by 3 bases, with 8 bases between. Written as DNA, the CDR3 is TGTGCCAGCAGCTTGGGACTTAAAGAGACCCAGTACTTC. Amino acid sequence: CASSLGLKETQYF.

This clonotype has at least ten counts. This chain links TRBV4-2 with TRBJ2-3, with D unresolved. Trimming took off 1 base at V and 0 bases at J, with 17 bases between the two ends. CDR3 length equals 18 residues. CDR1 and CDR2 from the germline V gene are LGHNA and YNFKEQ. The CDR3 region has the DNA TGTGCCAGCAGCCAAGTTGTGCCAGGAGACGTGAGCACAGATACGCAGTATTTT. Its protein product is CASSQVVPGDVSTDTQYF.

This clonotype came up many times. This rearrangement joins TRBV6-2 or TRBV6-3 to TRBJ2-3; TRBD2 matches at 12 bases. The length of the CDR3 is 18 residues. The junction had 13 bases not matched to a gene; V was cut back by 6 bases and J by 3 bases. Germline V lookup: CDR1 MNHEY, CDR2 SVGEGT. CDR3 coding DNA: TGTGCCAGCAGCCTACTAGCGGGGGGCCCCCTGGGGACAGATACGCAGTATTTT. Translation: CASSLLAGGPLGTDTQYF.

The chain recombines TRBV20-1 with TRBJ2-5; no definite D call. Trimming shortened V by 7 bases and J by 2 bases, and 8 bases separated the two germline ends. CDR3 size: 11 residues. Germline CDR1 DFQATT, CDR2 SNEGSKA (reference sequence). CDR3 DNA: TGCAGTGGACATCTACAAGAGACCCAGTACTTC. Amino acid sequence: CSGHLQETQYF.

The table lists this clonotype with a few counts. The chain carries TRBV18 and TRBJ1-1; tentative D call: TRBD1 (5 bases). V lost 0 bases and J 3 bases, leaving 14 bases between the germline ends. The CDR3 totals 16 residues. Germline CDR1 KGHSH, CDR2 LQKENI. The CDR3: CASSPPISGWDTEAFF. The CDR3 coding sequence is TGTGCCAGCTCACCACCAATATCAGGGTGGGACACTGAAGCTTTCTTT.

Many counts were recorded for this clonotype. The chain carries TRBV7-2 and TRBJ2-1, with D possibly matching TRBD2 (5 bases). Germline V gene data show CDR1 as SGHTA and CDR2 as FQGNSA. This CDR3 spans 14 amino acids. V lost 1 base to trimming and J lost 8 bases, with 12 bases between them. The CDR3 loop is CASSLVWVGDEQFF. The CDR3 DNA follows: TGTGCCAGCAGCTTAGTATGGGTGGGAGATGAGCAGTTCTTC.

The sample holds many counts of this clonotype. The V and J genes are TRBV7-2 and TRBJ1-4; D remains ambiguous. V was clipped by 2 bases and J by 8 bases, with 12 bases between them. The germline V gene encodes CDR1 SGHTA and CDR2 FQGNSA. The CDR3 runs to 14 residues. Here the CDR3 reads CASSLLPEGEKLFF. The CDR3 nucleotides are TGTGCCAGCAGCTTACTTCCCGAGGGAGAAAAACTGTTTTTT.

The chain uses TRBV10-3 and TRBJ1-3, with a tentative D call TRBD1 (5 bases). Trimming shortened V by 8 bases and J by 4 bases, and 15 bases separated the two germline ends. This CDR3 spans 14 amino acids. CDR1 and CDR2 (germline): ENHRY, SYGVKD. CDR3 sequence reads: CAIAGTDNGNTIYF. CDR3 in DNA: TGTGCCATCGCCGGGACTGACAACGGAAACACCATATATTTT.

This clonotype was counted a few times. This chain connects TRBV5-1 to TRBJ2-7; D perhaps matches TRBD1 (6 bases). V lost 4 bases and J 5 bases, leaving 16 bases between the germline ends. The CDR3 is 14 amino acids. In germline, CDR1 is SGHRS, CDR2 YFSETQ. The CDR3 is CASSVVLQGDEQYF. The CDR3 DNA sequence: TGCGCCAGCAGCGTCGTACTACAGGGTGACGAGCAGTACTTC.